The 24 T cell receptor beta chains below come from one sample, sequenced in a study of T cell changes during pregnancy in multiple sclerosis. Here immunoSEQ multiplex PCR was the method, and the copy in TCRdb shows in-frame clones only, minus some. The sample holds under 55,000 clones, 80% to 95% seen once. The source was CD4+ T cells from peripheral blood mononuclear cells, collected after pregnancy. The receptors derive from a female donor in good health, enrolled as a control in a pregnancy study.

The chain joins TRBV6-1 to TRBJ2-5; the D gene is possibly TRBD1 (6 bases). The CDR3 contains 12 residues. Trimming removed 2 bases from V and 5 bases from J, with 6 bases in between. Germline V gives CDR1 MNHNS, CDR2 SASEGT. The CDR3 DNA sequence: TGTGCCAGCAGTGAAAGGGGGGAGACCCAGTACTTC. As protein: CASSERGETQYF.

The rearrangement links TRBV5-6 to TRBJ2-5; 10 positions match TRBD2. V was pared by 3 bases and J by 5 bases, with 4 bases of the junction left unmatched. Looked up from germline, CDR1 is SGHDT and CDR2 is YYEEEE. The CDR3 covers 14 residues. The CDR3: CASSSQRGGETQYF. The DNA for the CDR3 is TGTGCCAGCAGCTCCCAGCGGGGGGGGGAGACCCAGTACTTC.

The CDR3 spells CASFREGEAFF. As DNA, the CDR3 is TGTGCCAGCTTCCGGGAGGGCGAGGCTTTCTTT. The J gene is TRBJ1-1, the V gene TRBV2; no clear D gene. The CDR3 contains 11 residues. V lost 8 bases, J lost 11 bases, and 15 bases lay in between. Germline lookup yields CDR1 SNHLY and CDR2 FYNNEI.

The chain links TRBV5-1 to TRBJ1-4; 9 bases align to TRBD1. CDR3 length equals 15 residues. CDR1 and CDR2 (germline): SGHRS, YFSETQ. Trimming cost V 3 bases and J 8 bases; bases outside gene matches: 8. CDR3 nucleotides: TGCGCCAGCAGCTATGGGGGACAGGGCGGCGAAAAACTGTTTTTT. Protein product: CASSYGGQGGEKLFF.

This clone has just one count. This rearrangement joins TRBV5-1 to TRBJ1-4; D ambiguous. CDR1 is SGHRS and CDR2 is YFSETQ in the germline V gene. There are 12 residues in the CDR3. The germline V and J ends were trimmed by 2 bases and 10 bases, with 9 bases remaining between them. The CDR3 DNA follows: TGCGCCAGCAGCTTAAGCGACGGAAAACTGTTTTTT. Protein product: CASSLSDGKLFF. Using reference TRBV5-1 and TRBJ1-4 for the parts outside the CDR3, the full variable domain is KAGVTQTPRYLIKTRGQQVTLSCSPISGHRSVSWYQQTPGQGLQFLFEYFSETQRNKGNFPGRFSGRQFSNSRSEMNVSTLELGDSALYLCASSLSDGKLFFGSGTQLSVL.

The J gene is TRBJ1-5, the V gene TRBV18, with unresolved D. This CDR3 spans 15 amino acids. Germline CDR1 KGHSH, CDR2 LQKENI. V was clipped by 2 bases and J by 1 base, with 9 bases between them. This CDR3 is CASSPGSRSNQPQHF. CDR3 sequence (DNA): TGTGCCAGCTCACCAGGGTCTAGAAGCAATCAGCCCCAGCATTTT.

The CDR3 bases are TGTGCCAGTAGTATCTCAGATACGCAGTATTTT. Amino acid sequence: CASSISDTQYF. The V and J genes are TRBV19 and TRBJ2-3; D is ambiguous. V was pared by 3 bases and J by 4 bases, with 2 bases between. CDR3 length: 11 residues. Per the germline V gene, CDR1 is LNHDA and CDR2 is SQIVND (reference sequence).

The chain combines TRBV6-5 with TRBJ2-7, with D perhaps TRBD1 (6 bases). The germline V and J ends were trimmed by 2 bases and 3 bases, with 11 bases remaining between them. Germline V lookup: CDR1 MNHEY, CDR2 SVGAGI. CDR3 length equals 14 residues. CDR3 protein: CASSYAGQLYEQYF. CDR3 DNA: TGTGCCAGCAGTTACGCAGGACAGCTCTACGAGCAGTACTTC.

This chain connects TRBV4-1 to TRBJ1-5; the D gene is possibly TRBD1 (6 bases). V lost 2 bases and J lost 4, with 18 bases in between. The germline gives CDR1 MGHRA, CDR2 YSYEKL. This CDR3 spans 17 amino acids. The DNA of the CDR3 is TGCGCCAGCAGCCAACTCCTTCGACAGGCTGGAAATCAGCCCCAGCATTTT. Protein: CASSQLLRQAGNQPQHF.

This chain joins TRBV5-1 and TRBJ1-2, with D possibly matching TRBD1 (6 bases). The germline V gene encodes CDR1 SGHRS and CDR2 YFSETQ. V gave up 2 bases and J gave up 5 bases, with 13 bases separating them. This CDR3 is built from 14 residues. The chain's CDR3 is CASSLTGLGYGYTF. CDR3 DNA sequence: TGCGCCAGCAGCTTAACAGGGCTCGGTTATGGCTACACCTTC.

The rearrangement links TRBV5-4 to TRBJ2-1, with 7 bases identical to TRBD2. The ends lost 0 bases at V and 4 bases at J; junction bases unmatched: 10. There are 17 residues in the CDR3. Per germline, CDR1 SGHNT and CDR2 YYREEE (reference sequence). For the CDR3, the DNA is TGTGCCAGCAGCTTGGATGGCGGGAGCCTTAGGTACAATGAGCAGTTCTTC. Translation gives CASSLDGGSLRYNEQFF.

This clone was observed once. J is TRBJ1-5 and V is TRBV5-4, with D maybe TRBD1 (5 bases). V was trimmed by 9 bases and J by 3 bases, leaving 10 bases between them. This CDR3 has 12 amino acids. CDR1 and CDR2 (germline): SGHNT, YYREEE (reference sequence). CDR3 in amino acids: CATSGINQPQHF. Written as DNA, the CDR3 is TGTGCCACCTCAGGGATCAATCAGCCCCAGCATTTT.

This chain uses TRBV18 with TRBJ1-2, with 10 bases aligning to TRBD1. The ends lost 4 bases at V and 3 bases at J; junction bases unmatched: 2. The germline V gene has CDR1 KGHSH and CDR2 LQKENI. CDR3 length equals 14 residues. CDR3 region: CASSRGQGYYGYTF. As DNA, the CDR3 is TGTGCCAGCTCACGGGGACAGGGGTACTATGGCTACACCTTC.

This clone was observed a handful of times. J is TRBJ1-1 and V is TRBV9; D is undetermined. Germline CDR1 is SGDLS and CDR2 is YYNGEE. This CDR3 is built from 13 residues. Trimming shortened V by 4 bases and J by 0 bases, and 7 bases separated the two germline ends. This chain's CDR3 is CASSPTVNTEAFF. The CDR3 DNA follows: TGTGCCAGCAGCCCCACAGTGAACACTGAAGCTTTCTTT.

V gene TRBV19 combines with J gene TRBJ1-2, with 7 positions matching TRBD1. Germline V gene data show CDR1 as LNHDA and CDR2 as SQIVND (reference sequence). After removal of 4 bases from V and 5 bases from J, the junction contained 10 bases not matched to a gene. The CDR3 is made up of 15 amino acids. CDR3 nucleotide sequence: TGTGCCAGTAGTACCCAGACAGGGCCTTCGTATGGCTACACCTTC. This codes for CASSTQTGPSYGYTF.

This chain joins TRBV5-1 and TRBJ1-1, with TRBD1 matching over 7 bases. CDR1 is SGHRS and CDR2 is YFSETQ in the germline V gene. The ends lost 4 bases at V and 8 bases at J; junction bases unmatched: 8. CDR3 size: 13 residues. This chain's CDR3 is CASSRGQEREAFF. CDR3 sequence (DNA): TGCGCCAGCAGCCGCGGACAGGAGAGGGAAGCTTTCTTT. Looking up the rest from reference TRBV5-1 and TRBJ1-1 gives the full variable domain: KAGVTQTPRYLIKTRGQQVTLSCSPISGHRSVSWYQQTPGQGLQFLFEYFSETQRNKGNFPGRFSGRQFSNSRSEMNVSTLELGDSALYLCASSRGQEREAFFGQGTRLTVV.

This clone appeared once. The CDR3 region is CASSSGTGGNEQFF. In DNA, the CDR3 is TGCGCCAGCAGCTCAGGGACAGGAGGCAATGAGCAGTTCTTC. V is TRBV5-1 and J is TRBJ2-1; 8 bases agree with TRBD1. J lost 6 bases, V lost 3 bases, and 5 bases had no gene match. From germline, CDR1 is SGHRS and CDR2 YFSETQ. The CDR3 contains 14 residues. Full variable domain (rest looked up from reference TRBV5-1 and TRBJ2-1): KAGVTQTPRYLIKTRGQQVTLSCSPISGHRSVSWYQQTPGQGLQFLFEYFSETQRNKGNFPGRFSGRQFSNSRSEMNVSTLELGDSALYLCASSSGTGGNEQFFGPGTRLTVL.

The chain joins TRBV19 to TRBJ2-1, with a weak D call TRBD2 (6 bases). The V end lost 1 base, the J end lost 7 bases, and 17 bases lay between the germline ends. In germline, CDR1 is LNHDA, CDR2 SQIVND (reference sequence). The CDR3 consists of 16 residues. DNA of the CDR3: TGTGCCAGTAGTATAGGCCAGGGACTCCCGAAGAATGAGCAGTTCTTC. Its translation is CASSIGQGLPKNEQFF.

J is TRBJ1-2 and V is TRBV6-1; tentative D call: TRBD1 (6 bases). V gave up 2 bases and J gave up 8 bases, with 12 bases separating them. This CDR3 is 13 amino acids long. The germline gives CDR1 MNHNS, CDR2 SASEGT. CDR3 in amino acids: CASSEPGVGGYTF. The CDR3 nucleotides are TGTGCCAGCAGTGAACCAGGGGTGGGCGGCTACACCTTC.

CDR3 DNA: TGTGCCAGCAGCAAAGGTAACCGGGACTGTCAATATGGCTACACCTTC. Translating gives CASSKGNRDCQYGYTF. The chain is built from TRBV21-1 and TRBJ1-2. TRBV21-1 is a pseudogene. The CDR3 has 16 amino acids.

CDR3 nucleotide sequence: TGTGCCAGCAGTTACGGGTGGCAGGGGCAACCTGAAGCTTTCTTT. It codes for CASSYGWQGQPEAFF. The J gene is TRBJ1-1, the V gene TRBV6-6; D is perhaps TRBD1 (6 bases). Looked up from germline, CDR1 is MNHNY and CDR2 is SVGAGI (reference sequence). V was cut by 2 bases and J by 6 bases, with 16 bases left in between. This CDR3 has 15 residues.

The rearrangement uses TRBV5-6 and TRBJ1-2, with 7 bases lining up with TRBD1. V shed 0 bases and J 1 base; nucleotides not matched to a gene: 0. Germline V gives CDR1 SGHDT, CDR2 YYEEEE. This CDR3 region has 14 residues. CDR3 protein: CASSLGQGNYGYTF. DNA of the CDR3: TGTGCCAGCAGCTTGGGACAGGGTAACTATGGCTACACCTTC.

The chain joins TRBV6-4 to TRBJ2-1; 10 nucleotides align to TRBD2. In germline, CDR1 is MRHNA, CDR2 SNTAGT. This CDR3 region has 13 residues. The trim removed 4 bases at V and 9 bases at J, leaving 3 bases unmatched. The CDR3 reads CASSVLAGAEQFF. The CDR3 nucleotides are TGTGCCAGCAGTGTGCTAGCGGGAGCTGAGCAGTTCTTC.

This chain links TRBV5-1 with TRBJ1-1; TRBD1 matches at 7 bases. The CDR3 consists of 14 residues. The V gene's germline CDR1 is SGHRS and CDR2 YFSETQ. V dropped 3 bases and J dropped 1; count of bases not matched to a gene: 3. The CDR3 sequence is CASSSGQENTEAFF. CDR3 in DNA: TGCGCCAGCAGCTCCGGACAGGAGAACACTGAAGCTTTCTTT.